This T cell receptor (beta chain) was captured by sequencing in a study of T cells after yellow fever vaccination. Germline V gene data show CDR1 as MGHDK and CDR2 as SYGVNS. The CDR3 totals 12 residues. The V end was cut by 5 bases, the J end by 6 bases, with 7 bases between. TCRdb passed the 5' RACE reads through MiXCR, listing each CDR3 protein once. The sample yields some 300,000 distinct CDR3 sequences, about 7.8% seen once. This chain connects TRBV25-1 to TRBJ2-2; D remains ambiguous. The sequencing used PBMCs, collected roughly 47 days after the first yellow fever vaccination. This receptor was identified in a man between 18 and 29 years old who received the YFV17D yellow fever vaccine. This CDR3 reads CASSIRSGELFF. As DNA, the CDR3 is TGTGCCAGCAGTATCAGGTCCGGGGAGCTGTTTTTT.